The 14 T cell receptor beta chains listed next were all sequenced from one sample in a study of blood T cell repertoires in COVID-19. Assay: immunoSEQ multiplex PCR; the TCRdb copy retains only in-frame clones and omits some. This sample has some 150,000 clones, with 60% to 80% found just once. Sequencing was done on a sample of PBMCs or T cells enriched from blood (not recorded which). Receptors originate from a woman aged 45-65 years who had recovered from COVID-19.

This chain links TRBV11-2 with TRBJ2-3; 7 positions agree with TRBD2. CDR1 and CDR2 (germline): SGHAT, FQNNGV. CDR3 length: 16 residues. The V segment lost 1 base and the J segment 2 bases; nucleotides outside the gene matches: 6. The CDR3 spells CASSLAGGYNTDTQYF. CDR3 DNA: TGTGCCAGCAGCTTAGCGGGGGGATATAACACAGATACGCAGTATTTT.

This rearrangement joins TRBV5-5 to TRBJ2-5; D may be TRBD1 (5 bases). V was clipped by 5 bases and J by 4 bases, with 18 bases between them. The CDR3 runs 15 residues. Per germline, CDR1 SGHKS and CDR2 YYEKEE (reference sequence). The CDR3 nucleotides are TGTGCCAGCAGGACGATCCTCCTCCAGGGAGAGACCCAGTACTTC. It encodes CASRTILLQGETQYF.

The V and J genes are TRBV11-3 and TRBJ2-1; D ambiguous. The V end was cut by 1 base, the J end by 4 bases, with 8 bases between. CDR3 length: 14 amino acids. Germline lookup yields CDR1 SGHNT and CDR2 YENEEA. The CDR3 nucleotides read TGTGCCAGCAGCTTAGTTCCCTCGTACAATGAGCAGTTCTTC. Translating it yields CASSLVPSYNEQFF.

This clone has more than one count but fewer than ten. The CDR3 sequence is CASSGALAGVLNEQFF. In DNA form, the CDR3 reads TGTGCCAGCAGCGGCGCGCTAGCGGGAGTTTTGAATGAGCAGTTCTTC. The rearrangement uses TRBV3-1 (or the pseudogene TRBV3-2) and TRBJ2-1; 10 bases line up with TRBD2. The CDR3 is 16 amino acids. Trimming took 5 bases from V and 7 from J; bases not matched to a gene: 11. Looked up from germline, CDR1 is LGHDT and CDR2 is YNNKEL (reference sequence).

The sample holds a few counts of this clone. The genes are TRBV28 and TRBJ1-5; 10 nucleotides line up with TRBD1. Per germline, CDR1 MDHEN and CDR2 SYDVKM. The V segment lost 5 bases and the J segment 4 bases; nucleotides outside the gene matches: 5. The CDR3 sequence is 15 residues long. The DNA of the CDR3 is TGTGCCAGCAGTATCGACAGGGGGCGGAATCAGCCCCAGCATTTT. Its protein is CASSIDRGRNQPQHF. The whole variable domain, remainder taken from reference TRBV28 and TRBJ1-5, is DVKVTQSSRYLVKRTGEKVFLECVQDMDHENMFWYRQDPGLGLRLIYFSYDVKMKEKGDIPEGYSVSREKKERFSLILESASTNQTSMYLCASSIDRGRNQPQHFGDGTRLSIL.

With regard to this clone: A much more abundant neighbour one base away suggests this may be a read error. V gene TRBV7-9 combines with J gene TRBJ2-2; 8 nucleotides line up with TRBD1. Trimming removed 6 bases from V and 3 bases from J; junction bases left unmatched: 0. CDR1 and CDR2 (germline): SEHNR, FQNEAQ (reference sequence). The CDR3 spans 13 residues. In DNA, the CDR3 is TGTGCCAGCAGGACAGGGGACACCGGGGAGCTGTTTTTT. It specifies CASRTGDTGELFF.

This chain connects TRBV12-3 or TRBV12-4 to TRBJ2-7, with 9 bases aligning to TRBD2. Losses at the gene ends were 6 bases for V and 4 bases for J; bases not matched to a gene: 4. The CDR3 sequence is 13 residues long. The CDR3 bases are TGTGCCAGCAGGATTAGCGGGAGTTACGAGCAGTACTTC. This gives the protein CASRISGSYEQYF.

The chain carries TRBV6-6 and TRBJ2-7; 9 bases match TRBD1. This CDR3 spans 15 amino acids. V shed 5 bases, J shed 1 base, and the junction held 6 bases outside the gene matches. Germline V lookup: CDR1 MNHNY, CDR2 SVGAGI (reference sequence). CDR3 DNA: TGTGCCAGCAGTCGGCCCGGACAGGGGTCCTACGAGCAGTACTTC. Translation gives CASSRPGQGSYEQYF.

The chain joins TRBV10-3 to TRBJ1-2; 10 nucleotides align to TRBD1. Germline trimming cut 8 bases from V and 0 bases from J; bases unmatched to any gene: 6. The CDR3 sequence is 15 residues long. Germline CDR1 is ENHRY and CDR2 is SYGVKD. The CDR3 sequence: CAIARQGASNYGYTF. The CDR3 DNA follows: TGTGCCATCGCTCGACAGGGGGCTTCTAACTATGGCTACACCTTC.

This chain connects TRBV24-1 to TRBJ2-1; TRBD2 agrees at 9 bases. The germline gives CDR1 KGHDR, CDR2 SFDVKD. This CDR3 is 15 amino acids long. J was trimmed by 7 bases and V by 5 bases; bases with no gene match: 8. CDR3 loop: CATSVSGLAGNEQFF. As DNA, the CDR3 is TGTGCCACCAGTGTTTCGGGGCTAGCGGGAAATGAGCAGTTCTTC.

This clone was detected once. The CDR3 here is CASSSGYNEQFF. The CDR3 nucleotides are TGTGCCAGCAGCTCCGGTTACAATGAGCAGTTCTTC. This chain joins TRBV5-4 and TRBJ2-1; no reliable D call. Germline loops: CDR1 SGHNT, CDR2 YYREEE (reference sequence). V gave up 3 bases and J gave up 4 bases, with 5 bases separating them. This CDR3 contains 12 residues.

This chain links TRBV18 with TRBJ2-7; 8 bases agree with TRBD1. This CDR3 has 15 residues. Per the germline V gene, CDR1 is KGHSH and CDR2 is LQKENI. V was pared by 2 bases and J by 5 bases, with 8 bases of the junction left unmatched. CDR3 region: CASSPSGGAVDEQYF. The CDR3 region has the DNA TGTGCCAGCTCACCATCAGGGGGCGCCGTGGACGAGCAGTACTTC.

This clone was counted between two and nine times. The chain carries TRBV5-1 and TRBJ1-1; a possible D gene is TRBD1 (5 bases). Trimming removed 0 bases from V and 1 base from J, with 10 bases in between. This CDR3 has 15 residues. The V gene's germline CDR1 is SGHRS and CDR2 YFSETQ. In DNA form, the CDR3 reads TGCGCCAGCAGCTTGGCCCTGGGGGGGAACACTGAAGCTTTCTTT. The encoded protein is CASSLALGGNTEAFF. Drawing the rest from reference TRBV5-1 and TRBJ1-1, the complete variable domain is KAGVTQTPRYLIKTRGQQVTLSCSPISGHRSVSWYQQTPGQGLQFLFEYFSETQRNKGNFPGRFSGRQFSNSRSEMNVSTLELGDSALYLCASSLALGGNTEAFFGQGTRLTVV.

V and J are TRBV27 and TRBJ1-2; a weak D match, TRBD1 (6 bases). CDR1 MNHEY and CDR2 SMNVEV come from the germline V gene (reference sequence). This CDR3 spans 14 amino acids. Between the trimmed V and J ends, which lost 5 bases and 5 bases, there was a span of 15 bases. The CDR3 DNA is TGTGCCAGCAGTCCCTCGACAGGCTATTATGGCTACACCTTC. Protein: CASSPSTGYYGYTF.